Below, one T cell receptor (beta chain) is given with its context. TCRdb's copy holds only in-frame clones and misses some; the assay was immunoSEQ multiplex PCR. The data contain 200,000 to 300,000 clones, 84% of them singletons. CDR1 is SGHRS, CDR2 YFSETQ, per germline. The CDR3 covers 12 residues. V lost 1 base to trimming and J lost 15 bases; unmatched junction nucleotides: 5. The record originates from a study of blood T cell repertoires in COVID-19. Study context: The United States, Italy and Spain were the sources of the acute and convalescent COVID-19 samples. Sources were T cells, B-cell-depleted T cells, or PBMCs; the material itself was cDNA or gDNA.

This sequence originates from a man between 40 and 49 years old who had recovered from COVID-19. The rearrangement links TRBV5-1 to TRBJ2-1, with TRBD1 matching 9 bases. Sequencing was done on a sample of peripheral blood. Here the CDR3 reads CASSLSQGAPFF. CDR3 nucleotides: TGCGCCAGCAGCTTGTCACAGGGGGCTCCGTTCTTC.